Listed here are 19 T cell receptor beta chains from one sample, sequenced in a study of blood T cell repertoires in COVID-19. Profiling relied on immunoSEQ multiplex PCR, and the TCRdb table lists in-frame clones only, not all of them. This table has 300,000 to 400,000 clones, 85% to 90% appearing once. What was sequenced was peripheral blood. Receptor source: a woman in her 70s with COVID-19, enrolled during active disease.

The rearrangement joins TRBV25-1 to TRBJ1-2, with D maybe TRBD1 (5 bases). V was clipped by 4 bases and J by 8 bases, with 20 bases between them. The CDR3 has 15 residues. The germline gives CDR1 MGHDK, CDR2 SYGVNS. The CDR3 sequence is CASSVLGEEAGGYTF. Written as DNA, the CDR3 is TGTGCCAGCAGTGTTTTAGGGGAGGAAGCGGGGGGCTACACCTTC.

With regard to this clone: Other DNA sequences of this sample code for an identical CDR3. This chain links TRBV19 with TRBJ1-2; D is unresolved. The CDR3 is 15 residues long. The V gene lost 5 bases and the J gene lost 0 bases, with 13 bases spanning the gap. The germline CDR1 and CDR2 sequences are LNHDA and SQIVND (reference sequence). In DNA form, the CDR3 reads TGTGCCAGTAGTGCCTGGACGGGAGCTAACTATGGCTACACCTTC. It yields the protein CASSAWTGANYGYTF.

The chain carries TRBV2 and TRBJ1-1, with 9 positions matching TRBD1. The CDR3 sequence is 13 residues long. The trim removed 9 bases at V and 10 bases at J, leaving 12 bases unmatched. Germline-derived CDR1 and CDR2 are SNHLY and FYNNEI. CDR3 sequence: CASSPGQGIVAFF. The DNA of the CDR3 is TGTGCCAGTAGTCCGGGACAGGGTATTGTAGCTTTCTTT.

The CDR3 reads CASSGTGTDNYGYTF. In nucleotides, the CDR3 is TGTGCCTCCTCCGGGACAGGGACCGATAACTATGGCTACACCTTC. The chain carries TRBV19 and TRBJ1-2; 9 bases line up with TRBD1. CDR3 size: 15 residues. The ends lost 11 bases at V and 1 base at J; junction bases unmatched: 11. Germline V lookup: CDR1 LNHDA, CDR2 SQIVND (reference sequence). Filled out from reference TRBV19 and TRBJ1-2, the complete variable domain reads DGGITQSPKYLFRKEGQNVTLSCEQNLNHDAMYWYRQDPGQGLRLIYYSQIVNDFQKGDIAEGYSVSREKKESFPLTVTSAQKNPTAFYLCASSGTGTDNYGYTFGSGTRLTVV.

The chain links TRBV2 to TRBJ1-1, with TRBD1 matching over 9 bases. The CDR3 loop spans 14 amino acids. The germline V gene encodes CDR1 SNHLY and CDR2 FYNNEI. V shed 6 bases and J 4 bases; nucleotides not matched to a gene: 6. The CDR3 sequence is CASRYTGQGTEAFF. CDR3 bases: TGTGCCAGCAGATACACGGGACAGGGCACTGAAGCTTTCTTT.

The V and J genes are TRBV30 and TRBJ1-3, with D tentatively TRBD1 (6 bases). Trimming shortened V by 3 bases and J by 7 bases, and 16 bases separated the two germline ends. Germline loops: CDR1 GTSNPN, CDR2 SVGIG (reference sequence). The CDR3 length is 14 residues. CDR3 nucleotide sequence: TGTGCCTGGAGACTCGGACAGAATCTCAACACCATATATTTT. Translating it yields CAWRLGQNLNTIYF.

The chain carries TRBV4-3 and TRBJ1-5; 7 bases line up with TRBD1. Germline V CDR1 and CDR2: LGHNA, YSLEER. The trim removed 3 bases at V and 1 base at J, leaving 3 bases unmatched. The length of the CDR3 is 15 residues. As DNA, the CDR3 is TGCGCCAGCAGCCAGGACAGGTTGAGCAATCAGCCCCAGCATTTT. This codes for CASSQDRLSNQPQHF.

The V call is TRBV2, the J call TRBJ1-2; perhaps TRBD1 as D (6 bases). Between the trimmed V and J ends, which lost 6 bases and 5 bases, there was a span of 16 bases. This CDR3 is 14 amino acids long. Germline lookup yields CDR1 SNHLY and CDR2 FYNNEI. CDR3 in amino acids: CASRGAGVSYGYTF. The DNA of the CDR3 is TGTGCCAGCAGGGGGGCCGGAGTTTCATATGGCTACACCTTC.

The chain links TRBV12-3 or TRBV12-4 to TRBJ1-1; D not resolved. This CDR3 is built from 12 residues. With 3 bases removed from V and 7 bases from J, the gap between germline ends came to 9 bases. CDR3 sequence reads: CASSFWRNEAFF. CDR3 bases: TGTGCCAGCAGTTTTTGGCGGAATGAAGCTTTCTTT.

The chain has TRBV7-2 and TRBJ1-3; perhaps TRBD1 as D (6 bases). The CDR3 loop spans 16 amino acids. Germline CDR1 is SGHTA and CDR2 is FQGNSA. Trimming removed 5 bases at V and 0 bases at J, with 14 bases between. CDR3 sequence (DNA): TGTGCCAGCAGCCCCCGACAGGAGAGCTCTGGAAACACCATATATTTT. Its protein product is CASSPRQESSGNTIYF.

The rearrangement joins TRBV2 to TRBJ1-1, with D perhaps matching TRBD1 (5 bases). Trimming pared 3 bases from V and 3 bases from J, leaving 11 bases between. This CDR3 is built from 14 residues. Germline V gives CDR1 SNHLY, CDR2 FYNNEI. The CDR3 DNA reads TGTGCCAGCAGTGATCAGGGTTTGGACACTGAAGCTTTCTTT. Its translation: CASSDQGLDTEAFF.

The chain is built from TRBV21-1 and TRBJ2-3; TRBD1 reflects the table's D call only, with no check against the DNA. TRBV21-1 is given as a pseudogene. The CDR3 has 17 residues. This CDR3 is CASSRVRGGSRTDTQYF. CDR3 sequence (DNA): TGTGCCAGCAGCAGGGTTCGAGGGGGCTCGCGCACAGATACGCAGTATTTT.

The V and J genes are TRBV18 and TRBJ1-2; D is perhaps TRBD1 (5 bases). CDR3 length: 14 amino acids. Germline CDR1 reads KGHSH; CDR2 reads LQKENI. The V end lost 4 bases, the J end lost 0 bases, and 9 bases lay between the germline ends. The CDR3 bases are TGTGCCAGCTCACAGAAGGGGTCTAACTATGGCTACACCTTC. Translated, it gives CASSQKGSNYGYTF.

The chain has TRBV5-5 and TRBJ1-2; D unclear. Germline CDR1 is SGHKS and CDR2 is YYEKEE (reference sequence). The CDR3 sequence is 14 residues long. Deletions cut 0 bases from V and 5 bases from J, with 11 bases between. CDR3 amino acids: CASSLAAGQYGYTF. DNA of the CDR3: TGTGCCAGCAGCTTGGCCGCGGGTCAATATGGCTACACCTTC.

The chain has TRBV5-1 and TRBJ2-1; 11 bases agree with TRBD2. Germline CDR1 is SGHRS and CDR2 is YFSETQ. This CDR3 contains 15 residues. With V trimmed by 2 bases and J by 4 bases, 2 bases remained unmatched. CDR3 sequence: CASSLLAGEYNEQFF. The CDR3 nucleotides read TGCGCCAGCAGCTTACTAGCGGGGGAGTACAATGAGCAGTTCTTC.

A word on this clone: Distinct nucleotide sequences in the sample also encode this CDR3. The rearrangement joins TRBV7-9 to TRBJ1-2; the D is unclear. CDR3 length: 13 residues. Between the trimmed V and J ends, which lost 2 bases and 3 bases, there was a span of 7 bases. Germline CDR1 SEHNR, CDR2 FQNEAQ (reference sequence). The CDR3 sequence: CASSLRVDYGYTF. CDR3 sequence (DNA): TGTGCCAGCAGCTTACGGGTTGACTATGGCTACACCTTC.

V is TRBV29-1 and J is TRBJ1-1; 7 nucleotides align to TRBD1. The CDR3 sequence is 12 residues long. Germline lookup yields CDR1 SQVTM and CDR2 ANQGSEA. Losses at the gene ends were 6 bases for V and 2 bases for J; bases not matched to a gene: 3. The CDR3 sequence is CSVDRDNTEAFF. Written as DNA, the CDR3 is TGCAGCGTCGACAGGGACAACACTGAAGCTTTCTTT.

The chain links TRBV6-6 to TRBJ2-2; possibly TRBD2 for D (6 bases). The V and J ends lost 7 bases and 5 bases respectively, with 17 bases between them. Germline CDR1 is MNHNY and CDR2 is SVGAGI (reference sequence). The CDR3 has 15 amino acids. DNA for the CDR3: TGTGCCAGCAATCCATCTTCCGGGGGAACCGGGGAGCTGTTTTTT. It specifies CASNPSSGGTGELFF.

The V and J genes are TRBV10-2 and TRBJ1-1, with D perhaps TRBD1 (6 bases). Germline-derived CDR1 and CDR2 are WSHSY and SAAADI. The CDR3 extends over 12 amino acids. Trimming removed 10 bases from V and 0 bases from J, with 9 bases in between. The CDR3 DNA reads TGCGCCACCCGGGACATGAACACTGAAGCTTTCTTT. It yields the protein CATRDMNTEAFF.